This TCR beta chain appears in the sequencing data of a study of CD8 T cells in ankylosing spondylitis (dated by TCRdb to 2016 to 2017). Context from the whole study: The study profiled T cell receptor beta repertoires in healthy donors and ankylosing spondylitis patients to find disease-linked TCR variants. The full study cohort comprised about 24 ankylosing spondylitis patients and about a hundred healthy donors. Peripheral blood samples were taken, and synovial fluid was additionally collected from ankylosing spondylitis patients.

This clonotype has more than one count but fewer than ten. Its target antigen remains unknown. Base qualities are not at hand, and no much larger clone is one base apart. Study-wide conclusions, independent of this receptor: Some motif variants were previously reported in synovial fluid and blood of reactive arthritis patients, suggesting common disease-initiation mechanisms. The disease-linked clones were reported to be significantly enriched in matched synovial fluid samples from ankylosing spondylitis patients. A TCR beta motif made up of several highly homologous amino acid variants appeared to be characteristic of blood from ankylosing spondylitis patients. The disease-linked clones had a CD8+ phenotype and were found at relatively low frequencies in peripheral blood.

The instrument given in TCRdb is Illumina HiSeq 2500. Quantitative 5'-RACE with molecular barcodes was used to prepare TCR beta libraries. For the original study's pipeline: A new computational method, built on a probabilistic model of VDJ rearrangement, was used to identify disease-linked TCR variants. TCRdb reworked the public reads: Q25 trimming with fastp, MiXCR clone assembly, productive beta chains retained. Records with the same CDR3 protein are collapsed into one entry carrying the most frequent genes and DNA. The V and J calls follow TCRdb's processing rather than the paper's. The sample data list 750,000 to 850,000 distinct CDR3 sequences, and approximately 12% of these were observed just once. The ten top clones hold less than 0.65% of the sample. There are 15 amino acids in the CDR3, from cysteine to phenylalanine inclusive. Only the CDR3 part of the read is kept: 45 bases, read in frame from the first base. V is reduced by 4 bases and J by 1 base, leaving a spacing of 13 bases between them. The CDR1 and CDR2 encoded by the germline V gene are LGHNA and YSLEER.

Specimen: blood, either unsorted or a sorted T cell fraction (not recorded which). The receptor's source is a male donor with ankylosing spondylitis. In this chain, TRBV4-3 is recombined with TRBJ2-5; perhaps TRBD1 is the D gene, with 5 bases matching. The sequence in DNA is TGCGCCAGCAGCCCCTGGGCAGGGATCCAAGAGACCCAGTACTTC. Translated, this gives CASSPWAGIQETQYF.